The 2 T cell receptor beta chains listed next were all sequenced from one sample in a study of cytomegalovirus exposure and HLA in healthy donors. Sequencing used immunoSEQ multiplex PCR; TCRdb keeps in-frame clones, though not all of them. The table lists about 69,000 clones, nearly 96% of them singletons. Source material: PBMCs. These receptor sequences come from a woman aged 18-29 years in good health and CMV-seropositive.

CDR3 bases: TGTGCCAGCAGGGTAGCGGGAGGGGTTCCCAATGAGCAGTTCTTC. It encodes CASRVAGGVPNEQFF. The chain carries TRBV6-5 and TRBJ2-1; 11 bases agree with TRBD2. CDR1 is MNHEY and CDR2 is SVGAGI in the germline V gene. V was pared by 6 bases and J by 6 bases, with 7 bases of the junction left unmatched. The CDR3 contains 15 residues.

The V gene is TRBV7-9, the J gene TRBJ2-2, with TRBD1 matching 7 bases. The CDR3 is 14 amino acids. After removal of 4 bases from V and 2 bases from J, the junction contained 1 base not matched to a gene. CDR1 and CDR2 from the germline V gene are SEHNR and FQNEAQ (reference sequence). The CDR3 loop is CASSSGGNTGELFF. CDR3 in DNA: TGTGCCAGCAGCTCAGGGGGAAACACCGGGGAGCTGTTTTTT.